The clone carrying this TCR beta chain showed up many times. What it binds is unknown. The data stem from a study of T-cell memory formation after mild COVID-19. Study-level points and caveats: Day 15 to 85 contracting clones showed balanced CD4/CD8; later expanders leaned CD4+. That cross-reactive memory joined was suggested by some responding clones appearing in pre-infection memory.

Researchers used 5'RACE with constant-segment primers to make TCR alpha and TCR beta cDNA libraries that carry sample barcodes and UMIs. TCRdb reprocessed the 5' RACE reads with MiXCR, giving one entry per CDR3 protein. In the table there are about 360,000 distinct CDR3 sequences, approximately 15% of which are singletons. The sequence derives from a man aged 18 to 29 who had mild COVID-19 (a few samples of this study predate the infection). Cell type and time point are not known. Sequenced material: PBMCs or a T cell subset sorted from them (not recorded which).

The CDR3 spells CASSVFRDLNTEAFF. The CDR3 DNA reads as TGTGCCAGCAGCGTCTTTAGGGACCTGAACACTGAAGCTTTCTTT. The V and J genes are TRBV9 and TRBJ1-1, with TRBD1 as a possible D gene (5 bases). This CDR3 is 15 amino acids long. V was pared by 2 bases and J by 0 bases, with 11 bases between. Germline assignment: CDR1 SGDLS and CDR2 YYNGEE.